The 16 T cell receptor beta chains below all came from one sample that was sequenced in a study of T cell changes during pregnancy in multiple sclerosis. The protocol was immunoSEQ multiplex PCR, while the TCRdb copy is restricted to in-frame clones and leaves out a portion. Of about 76,000 clones in the sample, about 94% were seen once. Sample: peripheral blood, taken in the third trimester of pregnancy. The receptor source for this set is a female donor with multiple sclerosis, enrolled in a pregnancy study.

This chain links TRBV7-9 with TRBJ2-3; a weak D match, TRBD1 (5 bases). CDR3 length: 15 residues. Germline values: CDR1 SEHNR, CDR2 FQNEAQ (reference sequence). The V end lost 5 bases, the J end lost 0 bases, and 12 bases lay between the germline ends. CDR3 in DNA: TGTGCCAGCAGCCCTCGACAGCAGAGCACAGATACGCAGTATTTT. This translates into CASSPRQQSTDTQYF.

Details on this clone: At one boundary the junction diverges from the germline segment, which might be a read error. V gene TRBV2 combines with J gene TRBJ2-1, with TRBD2 as a possible D gene (6 bases). This CDR3 region has 13 residues. CDR1 and CDR2 (germline): SNHLY, FYNNEI. The CDR3 DNA is TGTGCCAGCAGTGACCGGGGGACGGCTTCGGGGGTCTTC. Translation: CASSDRGTASGVF.

This clone was observed a single time. J is TRBJ2-1 and V is TRBV29-1, with 8 positions matching TRBD1. With V trimmed by 7 bases and J by 4 bases, 6 bases remained unmatched. The germline CDR1 and CDR2 sequences are SQVTM and ANQGSEA. CDR3 length equals 13 residues. The CDR3 DNA is TGCAGCGCCGGGACAGGCCAATACAATGAGCAGTTCTTC. Amino acid sequence: CSAGTGQYNEQFF.

The chain uses TRBV7-2 and TRBJ1-2; D remains unclear. V was cut by 1 base and J by 2 bases, with 8 bases left in between. Germline V lookup: CDR1 SGHTA, CDR2 FQGNSA. This CDR3 region has 14 residues. CDR3 DNA: TGTGCCAGCAGCTTAGACAGCAAAAACTATGGCTACACCTTC. Its protein product is CASSLDSKNYGYTF.

This clone was recorded only once. The chain is built from TRBV4-2 and TRBJ1-2; D perhaps matches TRBD1 (6 bases). V lost 0 bases and J lost 4, with 18 bases in between. CDR1 LGHNA and CDR2 YNFKEQ come from the germline V gene. CDR3 length: 17 amino acids. This CDR3 reads CASSQDGVQGPLYGYTF. CDR3 coding DNA: TGTGCCAGCAGCCAAGATGGAGTACAGGGACCCCTCTATGGCTACACCTTC.

This chain joins TRBV7-9 and TRBJ1-2; 7 positions agree with TRBD1. The CDR3 sequence is 15 residues long. V dropped 1 base and J dropped 8; count of bases not matched to a gene: 10. CDR1 is SEHNR, CDR2 FQNEAQ, per germline (reference sequence). CDR3 residues: CASSLVGAGGKGYTF. CDR3 DNA: TGTGCCAGCAGCTTAGTGGGGGCAGGGGGAAAGGGCTACACCTTC. The complete variable domain, with remaining parts taken from reference TRBV7-9 and TRBJ1-2, reads DTGVSQNPRHKITKRGQNVTFRCDPISEHNRLYWYRQTLGQGPEFLTYFQNEAQLEKSRLLSDRFSAERPKGSFSTLEIQRTEQGDSAMYLCASSLVGAGGKGYTFGSGTRLTVV.

V gene TRBV9 combines with J gene TRBJ2-5; the D gene is possibly TRBD2 (6 bases). CDR3 length: 16 amino acids. The ends were cut back, 1 base at V and 5 bases at J, with 18 bases in the middle. The V gene's germline CDR1 is SGDLS and CDR2 YYNGEE. CDR3 nucleotide sequence: TGTGCCAGCAGCGTACGGTACGGGTTAGGGAGGGAGACCCAGTACTTC. Translation gives CASSVRYGLGRETQYF.

The V call is TRBV29-1, the J call TRBJ1-3; D is uncertain. Trimming pared 3 bases from V and 7 bases from J, leaving 13 bases between. The CDR3 runs 13 residues. Per germline, CDR1 SQVTM and CDR2 ANQGSEA. CDR3 bases: TGCAGCGTTGACCGAGCCCCGGGGAACACCATATATTTT. Its protein is CSVDRAPGNTIYF.

This chain's CDR3 is CASRRGQGAPTGELFF. The DNA of the CDR3 is TGTGCCAGCAGACGTGGACAGGGGGCTCCTACCGGGGAGCTGTTTTTT. This sequence joins TRBV4-2 and TRBJ2-2, with 11 bases aligning to TRBD1. The CDR3 is 16 residues long. Trimming cost V 6 bases and J 5 bases; bases outside gene matches: 8. Germline CDR1 LGHNA, CDR2 YNFKEQ.

This clone showed up just once. The J gene is TRBJ2-1, the V gene TRBV27; TRBD2 matches 10 bases. CDR3 length equals 15 residues. J gave up 2 bases and V 7 bases, and 5 bases lay outside the gene matches. CDR1 is MNHEY, CDR2 SMNVEV, per germline (reference sequence). The CDR3, as DNA: TGTGCCAGCACCATAAGCGGGGGGGCCTACAATGAGCAGTTCTTC. The encoded protein is CASTISGGAYNEQFF.

The rearrangement uses TRBV9 and TRBJ2-7, with D perhaps TRBD2 (6 bases). The CDR3 spans 14 residues. Per germline, CDR1 SGDLS and CDR2 YYNGEE. V lost 0 bases to trimming and J lost 3 bases, with 10 bases between them. The chain's CDR3 is CASSVVPGGYEQYF. CDR3 DNA: TGTGCCAGCAGCGTAGTTCCCGGGGGCTACGAGCAGTACTTC.

V gene TRBV6-1 combines with J gene TRBJ1-6; no definite D call. This CDR3 is 11 amino acids long. Germline CDR1 reads MNHNS; CDR2 reads SASEGT. V lost 5 bases and J lost 11, with 7 bases in between. The CDR3 sequence is CASSTGAPLHF. In nucleotides, the CDR3 is TGTGCCAGCAGTACGGGAGCACCCCTCCACTTT.

V is TRBV5-6 and J is TRBJ2-3; a weak D match, TRBD2 (6 bases). V lost 3 bases, J lost 4 bases, and 12 bases lay in between. Germline CDR1 SGHDT, CDR2 YYEEEE. This CDR3 has 14 residues. This CDR3 reads CASSYGTWADTQYF. CDR3 DNA sequence: TGTGCCAGCAGCTATGGGACTTGGGCAGATACGCAGTATTTT.

The chain employs TRBV15 and TRBJ1-5; D remains unclear. The germline V gene has CDR1 LNHNV and CDR2 YYDKDF (reference sequence). V dropped 1 base and J dropped 0 bases, with 7 bases sitting between them. The CDR3 extends over 15 amino acids. The CDR3 region is CATSRVGYSNQPQHF. The CDR3 DNA is TGTGCCACCAGCAGAGTCGGTTATAGCAATCAGCCCCAGCATTTT.

The V call is TRBV15, the J call TRBJ1-1; D remains ambiguous. The CDR3 spans 15 residues. V lost 0 bases, J lost 0 bases, and 8 bases lay in between. CDR1 is LNHNV, CDR2 YYDKDF, per germline (reference sequence). For the CDR3, the DNA is TGTGCCACCAGCAGAGAGAGGCTAATGAACACTGAAGCTTTCTTT. Its translation: CATSRERLMNTEAFF.

This clone came up once. The V and J genes are TRBV6-6 and TRBJ2-1; 7 positions agree with TRBD1. From germline, CDR1 is MNHNY and CDR2 SVGAGI (reference sequence). The junction had 14 bases not matched to a gene; V was cut back by 5 bases and J by 7 bases. The CDR3 spans 16 residues. The CDR3 DNA sequence: TGTGCCAGCAGTGCACCCCGGGACAGAGACCAAAATGAGCAGTTCTTC. Encoded protein: CASSAPRDRDQNEQFF.